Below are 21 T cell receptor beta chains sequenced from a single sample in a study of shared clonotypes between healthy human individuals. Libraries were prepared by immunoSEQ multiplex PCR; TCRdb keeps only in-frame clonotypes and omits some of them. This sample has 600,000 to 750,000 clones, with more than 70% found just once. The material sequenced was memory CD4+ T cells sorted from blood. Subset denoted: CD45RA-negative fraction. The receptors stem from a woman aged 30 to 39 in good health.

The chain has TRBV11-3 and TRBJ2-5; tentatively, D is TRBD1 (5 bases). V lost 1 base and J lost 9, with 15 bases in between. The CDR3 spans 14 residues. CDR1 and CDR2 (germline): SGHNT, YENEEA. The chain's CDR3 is CASSLASGSGAQYF. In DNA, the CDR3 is TGTGCCAGCAGCTTAGCATCAGGGTCAGGAGCCCAGTACTTC. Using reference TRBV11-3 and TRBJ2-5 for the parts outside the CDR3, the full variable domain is EAGVVQSPRYKIIEKKQPVAFWCNPISGHNTLYWYLQNLGQGPELLIRYENEEAVDDSQLPKDRFSAERLKGVDSTLKIQPAELGDSAVYLCASSLASGSGAQYFGPGTRLLVL.

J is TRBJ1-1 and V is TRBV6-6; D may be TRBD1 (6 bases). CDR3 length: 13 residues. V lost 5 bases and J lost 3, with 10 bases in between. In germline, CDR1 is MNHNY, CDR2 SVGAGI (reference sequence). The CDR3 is CASSRGPDTEAFF. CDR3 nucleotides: TGTGCCAGCAGTCGGGGGCCTGACACTGAAGCTTTCTTT.

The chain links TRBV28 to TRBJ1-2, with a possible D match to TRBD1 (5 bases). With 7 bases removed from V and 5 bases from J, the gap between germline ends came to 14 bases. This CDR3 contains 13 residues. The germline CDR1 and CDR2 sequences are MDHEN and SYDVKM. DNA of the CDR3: TGTGCCAGCAATCCCTTGTGGGGGTATGGCTACACCTTC. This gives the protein CASNPLWGYGYTF.

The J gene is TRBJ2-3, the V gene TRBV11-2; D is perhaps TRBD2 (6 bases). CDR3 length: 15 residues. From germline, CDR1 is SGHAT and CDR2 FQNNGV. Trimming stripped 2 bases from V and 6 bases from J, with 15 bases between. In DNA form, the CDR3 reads TGTGCCAGCAGCTTAAACTCGGTGGAGGGGGATACGCAGTATTTT. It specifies CASSLNSVEGDTQYF. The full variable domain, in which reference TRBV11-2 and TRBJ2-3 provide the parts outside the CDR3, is EAGVAQSPRYKIIEKRQSVAFWCNPISGHATLYWYQQILGQGPKLLIQFQNNGVVDDSQLPKDRFSAERLKGVDSTLKIQPAKLEDSAVYLCASSLNSVEGDTQYFGPGTRLTVL.

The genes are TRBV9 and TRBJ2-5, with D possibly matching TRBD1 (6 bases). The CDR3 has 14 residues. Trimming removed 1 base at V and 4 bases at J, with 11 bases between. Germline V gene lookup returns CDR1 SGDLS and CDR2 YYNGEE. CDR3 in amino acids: CASSVSGDVETQYF. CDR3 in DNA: TGTGCCAGCAGCGTATCAGGGGACGTAGAGACCCAGTACTTC. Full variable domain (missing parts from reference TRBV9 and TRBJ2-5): DSGVTQTPKHLITATGQRVTLRCSPRSGDLSVYWYQQSLDQGLQFLIQYYNGEERAKGNILERFSAQQFPDLHSELNLSSLELGDSALYFCASSVSGDVETQYFGPGTRLLVL.

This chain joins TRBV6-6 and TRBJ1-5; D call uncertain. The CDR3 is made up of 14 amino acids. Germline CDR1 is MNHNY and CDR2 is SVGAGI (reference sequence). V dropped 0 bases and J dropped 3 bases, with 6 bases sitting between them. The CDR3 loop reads CASSYSGINQPQHF. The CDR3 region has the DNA TGTGCCAGCAGTTACTCAGGGATCAATCAGCCCCAGCATTTT.

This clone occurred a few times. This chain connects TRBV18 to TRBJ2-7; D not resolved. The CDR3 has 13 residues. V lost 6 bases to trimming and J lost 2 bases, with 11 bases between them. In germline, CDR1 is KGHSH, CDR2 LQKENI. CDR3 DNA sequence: TGTGCCAGCTCTCCCGTCAAAACCTACGAGCAGTACTTC. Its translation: CASSPVKTYEQYF.

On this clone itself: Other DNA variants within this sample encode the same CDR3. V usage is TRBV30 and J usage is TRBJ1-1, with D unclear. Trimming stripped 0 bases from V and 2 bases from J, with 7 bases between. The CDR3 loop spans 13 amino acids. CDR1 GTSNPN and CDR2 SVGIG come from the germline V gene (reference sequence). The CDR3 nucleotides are TGTGCCTGGAGTGTATGGGGTAACACTGAAGCTTTCTTT. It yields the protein CAWSVWGNTEAFF.

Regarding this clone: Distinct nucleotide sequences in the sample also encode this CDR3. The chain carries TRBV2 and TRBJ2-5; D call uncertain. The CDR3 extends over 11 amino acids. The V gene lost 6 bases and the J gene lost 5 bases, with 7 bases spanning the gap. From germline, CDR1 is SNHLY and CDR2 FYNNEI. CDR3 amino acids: CASSEEETQYF. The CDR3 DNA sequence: TGTGCCAGCAGCGAGGAGGAGACCCAGTACTTC.

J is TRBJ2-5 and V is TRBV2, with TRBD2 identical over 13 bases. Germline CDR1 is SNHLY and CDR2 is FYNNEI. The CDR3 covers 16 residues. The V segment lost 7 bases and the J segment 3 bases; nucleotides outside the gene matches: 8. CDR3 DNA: TGTGCCAGCAAACCGGGGACTAGCGGGAATGAAGAGACCCAGTACTTC. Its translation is CASKPGTSGNEETQYF.

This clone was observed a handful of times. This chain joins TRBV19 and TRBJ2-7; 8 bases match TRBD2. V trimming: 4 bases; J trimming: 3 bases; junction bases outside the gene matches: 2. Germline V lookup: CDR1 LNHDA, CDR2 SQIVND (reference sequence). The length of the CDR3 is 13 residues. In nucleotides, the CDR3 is TGTGCCAGTAGTAGCGGGAGGTACTACGAGCAGTACTTC. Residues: CASSSGRYYEQYF. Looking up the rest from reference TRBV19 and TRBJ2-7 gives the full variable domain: DGGITQSPKYLFRKEGQNVTLSCEQNLNHDAMYWYRQDPGQGLRLIYYSQIVNDFQKGDIAEGYSVSREKKESFPLTVTSAQKNPTAFYLCASSSGRYYEQYFGPGTRLTVT.

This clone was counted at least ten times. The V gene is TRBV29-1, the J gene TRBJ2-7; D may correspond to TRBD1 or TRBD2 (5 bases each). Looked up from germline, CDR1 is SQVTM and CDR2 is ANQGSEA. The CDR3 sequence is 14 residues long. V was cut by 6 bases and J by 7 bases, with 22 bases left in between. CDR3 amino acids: CSVRAGTSGVEQYF. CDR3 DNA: TGCAGCGTGCGCGCCGGGACCAGCGGAGTAGAGCAGTACTTC.

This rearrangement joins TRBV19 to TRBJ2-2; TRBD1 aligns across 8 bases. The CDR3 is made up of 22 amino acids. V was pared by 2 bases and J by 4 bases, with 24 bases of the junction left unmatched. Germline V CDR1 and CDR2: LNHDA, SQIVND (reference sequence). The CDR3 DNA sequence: TGTGCCAGTAGTATACTCGGAAACCGTCGGTTCGGGCAGGGGGCGCCCACCGGGGAGCTGTTTTTT. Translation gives CASSILGNRRFGQGAPTGELFF.

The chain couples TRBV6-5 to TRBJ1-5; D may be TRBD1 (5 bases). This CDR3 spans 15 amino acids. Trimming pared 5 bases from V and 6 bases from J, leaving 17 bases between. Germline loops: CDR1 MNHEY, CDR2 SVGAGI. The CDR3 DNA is TGTGCCAGCAGTACAAACCAGGGTGTGGGTCAGCCCCAGCATTTT. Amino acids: CASSTNQGVGQPQHF.

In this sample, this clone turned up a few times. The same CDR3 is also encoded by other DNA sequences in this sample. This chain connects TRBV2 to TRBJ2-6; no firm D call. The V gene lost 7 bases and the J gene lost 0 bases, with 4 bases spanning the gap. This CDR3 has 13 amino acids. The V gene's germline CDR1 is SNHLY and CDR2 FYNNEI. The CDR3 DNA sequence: TGTGCCAGCACCCTCTCTGGGGCCAACGTCCTGACTTTC. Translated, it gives CASTLSGANVLTF.

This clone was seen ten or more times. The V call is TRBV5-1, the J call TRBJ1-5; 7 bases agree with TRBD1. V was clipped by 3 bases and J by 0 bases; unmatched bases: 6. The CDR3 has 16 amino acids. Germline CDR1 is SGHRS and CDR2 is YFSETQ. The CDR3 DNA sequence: TGCGCCAGCAGCTGCAGGACAGGAAATAGCAATCAGCCCCAGCATTTT. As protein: CASSCRTGNSNQPQHF. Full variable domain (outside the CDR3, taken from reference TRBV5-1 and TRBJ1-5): KAGVTQTPRYLIKTRGQQVTLSCSPISGHRSVSWYQQTPGQGLQFLFEYFSETQRNKGNFPGRFSGRQFSNSRSEMNVSTLELGDSALYLCASSCRTGNSNQPQHFGDGTRLSIL.

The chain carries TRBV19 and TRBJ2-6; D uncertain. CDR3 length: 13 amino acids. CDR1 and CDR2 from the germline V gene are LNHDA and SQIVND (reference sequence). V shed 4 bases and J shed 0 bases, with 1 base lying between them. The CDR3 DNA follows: TGTGCCAGTAGTAGCTCTGGGGCCAACGTCCTGACTTTC. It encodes CASSSSGANVLTF.

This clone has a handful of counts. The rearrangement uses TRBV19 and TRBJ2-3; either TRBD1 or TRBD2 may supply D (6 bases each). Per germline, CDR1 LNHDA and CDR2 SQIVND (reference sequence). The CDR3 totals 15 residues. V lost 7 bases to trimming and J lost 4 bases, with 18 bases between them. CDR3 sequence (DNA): TGTGCCAGTACTAGGGGGGCGGGACGGTCAGATACGCAGTATTTT. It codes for CASTRGAGRSDTQYF. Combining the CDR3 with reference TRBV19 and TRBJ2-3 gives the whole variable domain DGGITQSPKYLFRKEGQNVTLSCEQNLNHDAMYWYRQDPGQGLRLIYYSQIVNDFQKGDIAEGYSVSREKKESFPLTVTSAQKNPTAFYLCASTRGAGRSDTQYFGPGTRLTVL.

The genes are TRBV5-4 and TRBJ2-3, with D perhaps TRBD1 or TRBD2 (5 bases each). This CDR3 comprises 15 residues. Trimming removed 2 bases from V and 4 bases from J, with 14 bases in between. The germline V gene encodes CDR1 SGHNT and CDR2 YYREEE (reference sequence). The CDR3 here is CASSFEGRPPDTQYF. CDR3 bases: TGTGCCAGCAGCTTTGAGGGGCGCCCCCCAGATACGCAGTATTTT.

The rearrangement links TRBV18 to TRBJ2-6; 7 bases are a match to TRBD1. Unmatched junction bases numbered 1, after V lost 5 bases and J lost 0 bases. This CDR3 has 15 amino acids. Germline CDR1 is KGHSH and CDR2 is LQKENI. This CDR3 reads CASSGTASGANVLTF. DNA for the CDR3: TGTGCCAGCTCAGGGACAGCCTCTGGGGCCAACGTCCTGACTTTC.

CDR3 DNA: TGCGCCAGCAGCTTCATCCGCCCCGGGGATGCTGAAGCTTTCTTT. Amino acid sequence: CASSFIRPGDAEAFF. This rearrangement joins TRBV5-1 to TRBJ1-1; D uncertain. The CDR3 spans 15 residues. Germline loops: CDR1 SGHRS, CDR2 YFSETQ. Deletions cut 2 bases from V and 6 bases from J, with 17 bases between.